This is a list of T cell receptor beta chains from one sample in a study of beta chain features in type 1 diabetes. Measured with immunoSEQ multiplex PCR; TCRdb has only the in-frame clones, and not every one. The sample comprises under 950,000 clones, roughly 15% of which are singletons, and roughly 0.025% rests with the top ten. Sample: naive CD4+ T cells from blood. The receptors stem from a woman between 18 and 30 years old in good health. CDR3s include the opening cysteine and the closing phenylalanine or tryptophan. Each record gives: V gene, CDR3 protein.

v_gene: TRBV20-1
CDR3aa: CSAPDTQYF

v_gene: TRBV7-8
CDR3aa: CASSHPRGSETQYF

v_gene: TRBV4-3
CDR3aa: CASSPDRVRPEAFF

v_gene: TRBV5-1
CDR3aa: CASSLASELTRPQYF

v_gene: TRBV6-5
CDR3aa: CASSSETSGKDTQYF

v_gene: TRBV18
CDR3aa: CASSPGRQGPNTQYF

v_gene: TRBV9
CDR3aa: CASSVDSRGTGELFF

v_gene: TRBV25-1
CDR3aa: CASTPVGVRYGYTF

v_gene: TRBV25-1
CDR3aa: CASRSGTGTTYEQYF

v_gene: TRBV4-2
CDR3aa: CASSQAILAGGNNEQFF

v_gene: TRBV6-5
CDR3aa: CASSRPGSGVAFF

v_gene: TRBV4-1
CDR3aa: CASSLTGTGVGGIQETQYF

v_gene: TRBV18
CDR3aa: CASSQTTYLEQYF

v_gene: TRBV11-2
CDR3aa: CASSLDWSAPYEQYF

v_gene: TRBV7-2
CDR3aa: CASNGARLAHTDTQYF

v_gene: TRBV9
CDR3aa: CASSNRGSGTDTQYF

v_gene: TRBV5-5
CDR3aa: CASSLFSGQVYEQYF

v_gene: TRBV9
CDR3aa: CASSVGGTGYEQYF

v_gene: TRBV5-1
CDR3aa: CASSTGTVNEKLFF

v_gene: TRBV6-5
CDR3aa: CASSYETGGPDTQYF

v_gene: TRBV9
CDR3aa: CASSYSSRQHSGANVLTF

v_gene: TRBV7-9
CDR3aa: CASNRGTGFNEQFF

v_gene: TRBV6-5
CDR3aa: CASSYLTHNEQFF

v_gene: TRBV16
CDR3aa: CASSAQETQYF

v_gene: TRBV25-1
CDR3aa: CASSESGGKKQYF

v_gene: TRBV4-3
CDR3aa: CASSQFGLAGLTGELFF

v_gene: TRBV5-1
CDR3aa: CASSPLTSGSTDTQYF

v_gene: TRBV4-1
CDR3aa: CASSPTGGVETQYF

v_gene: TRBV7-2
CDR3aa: CASSEGRSTDTQYF

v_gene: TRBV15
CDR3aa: CATSRDVRREGNEQFF

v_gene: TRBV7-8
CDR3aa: CASKQGTGAYEQYF

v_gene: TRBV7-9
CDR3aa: CASSGRGPYEQYF

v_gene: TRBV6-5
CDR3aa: CASRRAFEAFF

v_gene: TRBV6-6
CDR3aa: CASSLGLPSLSAQYF

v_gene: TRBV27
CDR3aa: CASKRGLNTEAFF

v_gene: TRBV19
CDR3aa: CASSLRTGPSYEQYF

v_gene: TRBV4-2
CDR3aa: CASSQTSGSNEQFF

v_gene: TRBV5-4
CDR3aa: CASSLAVGNEQYF

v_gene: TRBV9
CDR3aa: CASSSIVSEQFF

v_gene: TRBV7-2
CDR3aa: CASSLVVGGRYEQYF

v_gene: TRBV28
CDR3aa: CASRSPDRHNQPQHF

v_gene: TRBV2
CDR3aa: CASTAGNMNTEAFF

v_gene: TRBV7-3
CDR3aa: CAGAGPNRGAEQYF

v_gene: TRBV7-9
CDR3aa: CASSLMLEETYEQYF

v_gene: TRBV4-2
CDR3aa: CASSTRRVREGRKTGELFF

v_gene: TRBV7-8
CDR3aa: CASSLAQNTGELFF

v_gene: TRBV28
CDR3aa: CASSFGTGLQETQYF

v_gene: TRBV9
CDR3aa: CASSPLVGGADNEQFF

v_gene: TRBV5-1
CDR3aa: CASSGGLAETQYF